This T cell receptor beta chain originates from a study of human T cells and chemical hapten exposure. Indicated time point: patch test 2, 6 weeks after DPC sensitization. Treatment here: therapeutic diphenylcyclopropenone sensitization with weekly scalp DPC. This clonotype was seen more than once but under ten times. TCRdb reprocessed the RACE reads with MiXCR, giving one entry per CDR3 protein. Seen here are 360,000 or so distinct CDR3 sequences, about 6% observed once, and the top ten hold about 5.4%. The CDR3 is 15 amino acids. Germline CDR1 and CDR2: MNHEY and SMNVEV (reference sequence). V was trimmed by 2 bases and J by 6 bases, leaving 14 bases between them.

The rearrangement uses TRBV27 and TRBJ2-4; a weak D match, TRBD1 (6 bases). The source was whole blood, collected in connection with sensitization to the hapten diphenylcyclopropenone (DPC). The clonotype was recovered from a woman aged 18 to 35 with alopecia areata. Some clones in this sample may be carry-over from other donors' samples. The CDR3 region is CASSLQGLMGNIQYF. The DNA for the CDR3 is TGTGCCAGCAGTTTACAGGGGTTAATGGGAAACATTCAGTACTTC.